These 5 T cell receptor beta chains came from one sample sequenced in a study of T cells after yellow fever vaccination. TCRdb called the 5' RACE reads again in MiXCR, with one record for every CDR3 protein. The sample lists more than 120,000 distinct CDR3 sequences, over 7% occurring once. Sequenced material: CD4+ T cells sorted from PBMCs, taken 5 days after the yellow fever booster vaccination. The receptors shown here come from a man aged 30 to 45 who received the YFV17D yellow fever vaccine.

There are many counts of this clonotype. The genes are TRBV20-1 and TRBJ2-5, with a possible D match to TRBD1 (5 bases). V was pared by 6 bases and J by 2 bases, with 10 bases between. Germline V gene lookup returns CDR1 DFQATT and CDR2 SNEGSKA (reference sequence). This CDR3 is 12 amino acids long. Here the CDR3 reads CSARTSQETQYF. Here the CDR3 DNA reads TGCAGTGCAAGGACATCTCAAGAGACCCAGTACTTC.

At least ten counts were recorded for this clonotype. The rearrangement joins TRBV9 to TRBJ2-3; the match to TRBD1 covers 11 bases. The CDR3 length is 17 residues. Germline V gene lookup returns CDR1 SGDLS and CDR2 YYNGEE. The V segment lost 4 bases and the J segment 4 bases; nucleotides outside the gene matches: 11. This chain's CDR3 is CASSPPSRGQGADTQYF. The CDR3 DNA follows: TGTGCCAGCAGCCCCCCTAGTCGGGGACAGGGGGCAGATACGCAGTATTTT.

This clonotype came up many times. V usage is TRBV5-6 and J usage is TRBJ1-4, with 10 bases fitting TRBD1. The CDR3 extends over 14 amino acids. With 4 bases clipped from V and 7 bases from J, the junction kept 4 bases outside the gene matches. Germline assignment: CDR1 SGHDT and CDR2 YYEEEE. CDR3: CASSGTGVGEKLFF. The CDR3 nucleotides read TGTGCCAGCAGCGGGACAGGGGTCGGTGAAAAACTGTTTTTT.

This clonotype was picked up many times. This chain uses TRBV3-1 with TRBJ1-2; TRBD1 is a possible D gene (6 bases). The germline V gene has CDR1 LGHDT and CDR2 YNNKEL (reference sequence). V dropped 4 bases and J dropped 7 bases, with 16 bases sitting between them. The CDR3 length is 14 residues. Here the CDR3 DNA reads TGTGCCAGCAGCCTACGACAGGATTTTTCTGGCTACACCTTC. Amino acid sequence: CASSLRQDFSGYTF.

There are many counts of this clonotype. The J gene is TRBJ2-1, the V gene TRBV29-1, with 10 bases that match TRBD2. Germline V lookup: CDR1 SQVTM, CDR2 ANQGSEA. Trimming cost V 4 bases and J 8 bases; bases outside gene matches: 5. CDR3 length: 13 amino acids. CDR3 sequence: CSVVSGRIYEQFF. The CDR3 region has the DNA TGCAGCGTTGTTAGCGGGAGGATCTATGAGCAGTTCTTC.